This TCR beta chain appears in the sequencing data of a study of cytomegalovirus exposure and HLA in healthy donors. General study results and limits: Several top significant clusters appeared, in a later analysis, to be linked to common viral pathogens.

This clone was recorded only once. The target antigen is unknown. The PCR employed 60 Vbeta primers together with 13 Jbeta primers. Profiled with immunoSEQ multiplex PCR; TCRdb holds only in-frame clones, not every one. The sample contains some 200,000 clones, 75% to 90% of which appear only once. The germline V and J ends were trimmed by 2 bases and 2 bases, with 14 bases remaining between them. This CDR3 spans 16 amino acids. CDR1 and CDR2 from the germline V gene are MNHEY and SVGAGI. The chain carries TRBV6-5 and TRBJ2-3, with D perhaps matching TRBD2 (7 bases). Sequencing was carried out using PBMCs. The clonotype originates from a man aged 40-49 years in good health and CMV-seropositive. The CDR3 is CASSYGVGGATDTQYF. For the CDR3, the DNA is TGTGCCAGCAGTTACGGGGTTGGGGGGGCCACAGATACGCAGTATTTT.